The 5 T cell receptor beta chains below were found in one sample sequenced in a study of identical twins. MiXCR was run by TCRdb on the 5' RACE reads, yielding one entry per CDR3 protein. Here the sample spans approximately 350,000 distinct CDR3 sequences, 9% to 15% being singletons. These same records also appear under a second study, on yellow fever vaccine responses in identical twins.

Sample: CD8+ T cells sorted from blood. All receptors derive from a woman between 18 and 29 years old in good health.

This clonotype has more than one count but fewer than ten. Here the CDR3 reads CASSPNLGQHYEQYF. The CDR3 DNA sequence: TGTGCCAGCAGTCCTAACTTGGGGCAGCACTACGAGCAGTACTTC. J is TRBJ2-7 and V is TRBV12-3 or TRBV12-4; weak D call: TRBD1 (5 bases). CDR3 length: 15 amino acids. V lost 5 bases to trimming and J lost 3 bases, with 17 bases between them.

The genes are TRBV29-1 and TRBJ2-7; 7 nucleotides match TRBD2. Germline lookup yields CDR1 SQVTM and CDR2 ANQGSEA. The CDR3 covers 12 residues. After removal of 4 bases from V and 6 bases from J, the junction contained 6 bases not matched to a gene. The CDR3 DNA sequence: TGCAGCGTTGTCGGAAGGGAGGGCGAGCAGTACTTC. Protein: CSVVGREGEQYF.

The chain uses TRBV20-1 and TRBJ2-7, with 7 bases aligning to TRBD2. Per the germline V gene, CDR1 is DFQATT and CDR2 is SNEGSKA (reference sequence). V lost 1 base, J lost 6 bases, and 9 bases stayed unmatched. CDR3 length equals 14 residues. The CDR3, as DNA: TGCAGTGCTAGAGTTGGAGGGAGGGCCACCGAGCAGTACTTC. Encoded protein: CSARVGGRATEQYF.

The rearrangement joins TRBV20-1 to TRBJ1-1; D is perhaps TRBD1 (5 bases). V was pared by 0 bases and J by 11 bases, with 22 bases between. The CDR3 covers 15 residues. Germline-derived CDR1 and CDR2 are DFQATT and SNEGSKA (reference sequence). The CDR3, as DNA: TGCAGTGCTAGAGATTTGGGACCTCTGTGGTCTTCCGCTTTCTTT. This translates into CSARDLGPLWSSAFF.

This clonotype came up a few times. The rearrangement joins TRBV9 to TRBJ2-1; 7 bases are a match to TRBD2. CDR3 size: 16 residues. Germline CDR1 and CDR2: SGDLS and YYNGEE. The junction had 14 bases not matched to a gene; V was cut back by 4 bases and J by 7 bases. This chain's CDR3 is CASSPTSATMGNEQFF. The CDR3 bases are TGTGCCAGCAGCCCAACTAGCGCCACAATGGGGAATGAGCAGTTCTTC.